This T cell receptor beta chain derives from a study of memory CD8 T cells in hepatitis C reinfection. The wider study: Samples late or after reinfection came 12 to 24 weeks post-detection.

The CDR3 length is 16 residues. V lost 0 bases to trimming and J lost 4 bases; unmatched junction nucleotides: 6. Germline CDR1 is SGHDT and CDR2 is YYEEEE. Repertoires were generated with immunoSEQ multiplex PCR, while TCRdb's copy carries only in-frame clones and drops some. The data show 45,000 to 50,000 clones, 80% to 90% seen once. Noted time point: late/post reinfection, 12 to 24 weeks after detection. The sorted cells went straight to TCR sequencing with no prior in vitro expansion. The chain carries TRBV5-6 and TRBJ2-2, with TRBD1 matching 7 bases. Source material: naive CD8+ T cells sorted from blood. This receptor was taken from a man aged 18 to 29 with hepatitis C virus infection. The chain's CDR3 is CASSLGQGIVTGELFF. In DNA form, the CDR3 reads TGTGCCAGCAGCTTGGGACAGGGCATTGTCACCGGGGAGCTGTTTTTT.